A single sample is the source of the 27 T cell receptor beta chains below, sequenced in a study of T cell changes during pregnancy in multiple sclerosis. Clones were read by immunoSEQ multiplex PCR, and TCRdb kept only the in-frame ones, dropping some. This sample has tens of thousands of clones, with 80% to 95% found just once. This specimen was peripheral blood, taken in the third trimester of pregnancy. The receptors shown here come from a female donor in good health, enrolled as a control in a pregnancy study.

The rearrangement uses TRBV7-8 and TRBJ2-1; D may be TRBD1 (6 bases). V lost 3 bases and J 3 bases, leaving 12 bases between the germline ends. Per the germline V gene, CDR1 is SGHVS and CDR2 is FQNEAQ. The CDR3 sequence is 15 residues long. The CDR3 protein is CASSFLRGIYNEQFF. As DNA, the CDR3 is TGTGCCAGCAGCTTCCTCAGGGGTATCTACAATGAGCAGTTCTTC.

The rearrangement uses TRBV5-1 and TRBJ2-1; 11 bases fit TRBD2. The CDR3 has 16 residues. V lost 3 bases and J lost 6; bases outside the gene matches: 8. The germline CDR1 and CDR2 sequences are SGHRS and YFSETQ. The CDR3, as DNA: TGCGCCAGCAGCTGGATAGCGGGAGGGGATGGCAATGAGCAGTTCTTC. Translation: CASSWIAGGDGNEQFF.

The chain uses TRBV7-9 and TRBJ2-5; a weak D match, TRBD1 (6 bases). The germline V gene encodes CDR1 SEHNR and CDR2 FQNEAQ (reference sequence). Between the trimmed V and J ends, which lost 1 base and 0 bases, there was a span of 12 bases. The CDR3 totals 16 residues. This CDR3 is CASSLGQDLNQETQYF. DNA for the CDR3: TGTGCCAGCAGCTTAGGACAGGACCTTAACCAAGAGACCCAGTACTTC.

DNA for the CDR3: TGTGCCAGCAGTCTTGATCTGGTAGGGGCAGATACGCAGTATTTT. Translated: CASSLDLVGADTQYF. This chain uses TRBV6-1 with TRBJ2-3; D may be TRBD1 (5 bases). The V and J ends lost 5 bases and 4 bases respectively, with 16 bases between them. Germline V gives CDR1 MNHNS, CDR2 SASEGT. CDR3 length equals 15 residues.

Comments on this clone: Additional DNA sequences in this sample encode the identical CDR3. V gene TRBV7-8 combines with J gene TRBJ1-1, with D unresolved. The length of the CDR3 is 12 residues. Germline V lookup: CDR1 SGHVS, CDR2 FQNEAQ. With 2 bases removed from V and 2 bases from J, the gap between germline ends came to 3 bases. The chain's CDR3 is CASSLLNTEAFF. In nucleotides, the CDR3 is TGTGCCAGCAGCTTACTTAACACTGAAGCTTTCTTT. Full variable domain (rest looked up from reference TRBV7-8 and TRBJ1-1): GAGVSQSPRYKVAKRGQDVALRCDPISGHVSLFWYQQALGQGPEFLTYFQNEAQLDKSGLPSDRFFAERPEGSVSTLKIQRTQQEDSAVYLCASSLLNTEAFFGQGTRLTVV.

This chain uses TRBV29-1 with TRBJ1-3; perhaps TRBD1 as D (5 bases). CDR1 is SQVTM and CDR2 is ANQGSEA in the germline V gene. The CDR3 spans 15 residues. V was pared by 2 bases and J by 0 bases, with 11 bases between. Written as DNA, the CDR3 is TGCAGCGTTGAAATTTTCCAGGGCTCTGGAAACACCATATATTTT. Translating gives CSVEIFQGSGNTIYF.

The rearrangement links TRBV4-3 to TRBJ1-2; perhaps TRBD1 as D (6 bases). CDR3 size: 15 residues. Germline V gene lookup returns CDR1 LGHNA and CDR2 YSLEER. The V end was cut by 3 bases, the J end by 7 bases, with 18 bases between. CDR3 in DNA: TGCGCCAGCAGCCAGATAACTCAGGGGTTGGGTGGCTACACCTTC. Translating gives CASSQITQGLGGYTF.

The chain recombines TRBV7-9 with TRBJ1-2; D call uncertain. The germline V and J ends were trimmed by 5 bases and 4 bases, with 8 bases remaining between them. The CDR3 covers 12 residues. From germline, CDR1 is SEHNR and CDR2 FQNEAQ (reference sequence). The CDR3 DNA reads as TGTGCCAGCAGCGGTCGCAGCTATGGCTACACCTTC. Translation gives CASSGRSYGYTF.

The chain uses TRBV5-1 and TRBJ2-3; no clear D gene. V lost 2 bases and J 1 base, leaving 2 bases between the germline ends. The CDR3 runs to 12 residues. The V gene's germline CDR1 is SGHRS and CDR2 YFSETQ. In DNA, the CDR3 is TGCGCCAGCAGCTTCGGCACAGATACGCAGTATTTT. Translated: CASSFGTDTQYF.

This chain links TRBV27 with TRBJ2-7; TRBD2 agrees at 13 bases. The CDR3 runs to 15 residues. CDR1 and CDR2 from the germline V gene are MNHEY and SMNVEV (reference sequence). V lost 6 bases and J lost 2; bases outside the gene matches: 4. The CDR3 DNA reads TGTGCCAGCAGCACGGGACTAGCGGGACCCTACGAGCAGTACTTC. This gives the protein CASSTGLAGPYEQYF.

The V gene is TRBV7-7, the J gene TRBJ2-1, with D tentatively TRBD2 (6 bases). CDR1 is SSHAT, CDR2 FNYEAQ, per germline (reference sequence). The V and J ends lost 1 base and 9 bases respectively, with 10 bases between them. The CDR3 loop spans 13 amino acids. The DNA for the CDR3 is TGTGCCAGCAGCTTAGTTTTGGGGGGTGAGCAGTTCTTC. Translation: CASSLVLGGEQFF.

About this clone: A junction end diverges from the germline sequence, so it may reflect a read error. J is TRBJ2-3 and V is TRBV7-2, with 8 bases lining up with TRBD2. The CDR3 has 13 amino acids. CDR1 is SGHTA, CDR2 FQGNSA, per germline. The CDR3, as DNA: TGTGCCAGCAGCTTAACGGGGGGGAACACCGTCGATTTT. Protein product: CASSLTGGNTVDF.

The chain uses TRBV10-1 and TRBJ1-1; D not resolved. This CDR3 is 13 amino acids long. V was shortened by 3 bases and J by 6 bases, with 11 bases between the two germline ends. Germline values: CDR1 WNHNN, CDR2 SYGVQD (reference sequence). The CDR3 spells CASSESGRSEAFF. CDR3 sequence (DNA): TGCGCCAGCAGTGAATCCGGTCGGTCTGAAGCTTTCTTT.

The chain has TRBV2 and TRBJ1-2; the D is unclear. The length of the CDR3 is 15 residues. Germline loops: CDR1 SNHLY, CDR2 FYNNEI. V lost 5 bases and J 1 base, leaving 14 bases between the germline ends. The CDR3 nucleotides read TGTGCCAGCAGTCCGACCTGGGCGGGTAACTATGGCTACACCTTC. It yields the protein CASSPTWAGNYGYTF. The variable domain in full, completed from reference TRBV2 and TRBJ1-2, reads EPEVTQTPSHQVTQMGQEVILRCVPISNHLYFYWYRQILGQKVEFLVSFYNNEISEKSEIFDDQFSVERPDGSNFTLKIRSTKLEDSAMYFCASSPTWAGNYGYTFGSGTRLTVV.

The chain has TRBV5-1 and TRBJ1-2; D possibly corresponds to TRBD1 (6 bases). This CDR3 spans 16 amino acids. CDR1 is SGHRS and CDR2 is YFSETQ in the germline V gene. Trimming stripped 0 bases from V and 2 bases from J, with 14 bases between. DNA of the CDR3: TGCGCCAGCAGCTTGGCCATGGGGGCGACCAACTATGGCTACACCTTC. Translating it yields CASSLAMGATNYGYTF.

The rearrangement uses TRBV15 and TRBJ1-1; D not resolved. Germline-derived CDR1 and CDR2 are LNHNV and YYDKDF (reference sequence). V lost 0 bases and J 8 bases, leaving 4 bases between the germline ends. There are 11 residues in the CDR3. The CDR3 region has the DNA TGTGCCACCAGCAGAGACAGGGAAGCTTTCTTT. Translating gives CATSRDREAFF.

The V gene is TRBV1, the J gene TRBJ2-7; the table's TRBD2 call for D was not verified on the DNA. TRBV1 is a recognized pseudogene. The CDR3 is made up of 19 amino acids. CDR3 sequence: CTSSQDMGLAGGGSYEQYF. CDR3 DNA: TGCACCAGCAGCCAAGATATGGGACTAGCGGGGGGCGGTTCCTACGAGCAGTACTTC.

The chain combines TRBV18 with TRBJ1-5; 10 nucleotides agree with TRBD1. V lost 3 bases to trimming and J lost 3 bases; unmatched junction nucleotides: 8. Germline V gene sequence: CDR1 KGHSH, CDR2 LQKENI. This CDR3 is built from 17 residues. CDR3 nucleotide sequence: TGTGCCAGCTCACCTACCGGGACAGGGGCGGCCAATCAGCCCCAGCATTTT. Residues: CASSPTGTGAANQPQHF.

The J gene is TRBJ2-3, the V gene TRBV4-1, with D possibly TRBD1 on 5 matching bases. Germline V gene data show CDR1 as MGHRA and CDR2 as YSYEKL. V lost 4 bases, J lost 4 bases, and 9 bases lay in between. The length of the CDR3 is 13 residues. CDR3: CASSRPGSDTQYF. The CDR3 DNA reads as TGCGCCAGCAGCCGCCCAGGGTCAGATACGCAGTATTTT.

The rearrangement uses TRBV6-5 and TRBJ2-5; D perhaps matches TRBD2 (6 bases). Germline V gives CDR1 MNHEY, CDR2 SVGAGI. This CDR3 comprises 16 residues. With 2 bases removed from V and 5 bases from J, the gap between germline ends came to 18 bases. The CDR3 DNA is TGTGCCAGCAGTTACGTTGGCCCTGCGGGAACGGAGACCCAGTACTTC. It translates to CASSYVGPAGTETQYF.

The J gene is TRBJ2-7, the V gene TRBV30; no reliable D call. The V gene's germline CDR1 is GTSNPN and CDR2 SVGIG (reference sequence). The CDR3 covers 12 residues. The germline V and J ends were trimmed by 2 bases and 1 base, with 6 bases remaining between them. The CDR3 bases are TGTGCCTGGAGTCAACAGTCCTACGAGCAGTACTTC. Its translation: CAWSQQSYEQYF.

The chain carries TRBV9 and TRBJ2-2; D unclear. Trimming removed 0 bases at V and 9 bases at J, with 6 bases between. Germline V gene sequence: CDR1 SGDLS, CDR2 YYNGEE. There are 12 residues in the CDR3. CDR3 in amino acids: CASSVGARELFF. Here the CDR3 DNA reads TGTGCCAGCAGCGTAGGGGCTCGGGAGCTGTTTTTT.

This chain links TRBV15 with TRBJ2-1; perhaps TRBD2 as D (6 bases). The length of the CDR3 is 13 residues. Germline V gives CDR1 LNHNV, CDR2 YYDKDF (reference sequence). V was pared by 1 base and J by 7 bases, with 8 bases between. In DNA, the CDR3 is TGTGCCACCAGCAGAGGGGACTCGAATGAGCAGTTCTTC. Protein: CATSRGDSNEQFF.

The V gene is TRBV6-6, the J gene TRBJ2-2; 11 bases are a match to TRBD2. This CDR3 has 14 residues. Germline assignment: CDR1 MNHNY and CDR2 SVGAGI (reference sequence). V shed 4 bases, J shed 7 bases, and the junction held 2 bases outside the gene matches. As DNA, the CDR3 is TGTGCCAGCAGTTTGACTAGCGGGAACGGGGAGCTGTTTTTT. It codes for CASSLTSGNGELFF.

The sample holds one count of this clone. The junction does not match germline at one end; this may be a read error. The rearrangement joins TRBV30 to TRBJ1-3, with a weak D call TRBD1 (5 bases). The CDR3 contains 15 residues. Germline values: CDR1 GTSNPN, CDR2 SVGIG (reference sequence). CDR3 sequence reads: CAWSVPGGSGSTIYF. The CDR3 coding sequence is TGTGCCTGGAGTGTACCCGGGGGGAGTGGAAGCACCATATATTTT.

This chain links TRBV15 with TRBJ2-1; tentative D call: TRBD2 (6 bases). The CDR3 is made up of 16 amino acids. In germline, CDR1 is LNHNV, CDR2 YYDKDF (reference sequence). Trimming left V 0 bases short and J 2 bases short, with 11 bases between. The CDR3 protein is CATSRDAGSPYNEQFF. CDR3 sequence (DNA): TGTGCCACCAGCAGAGATGCGGGGAGCCCCTACAATGAGCAGTTCTTC.

CDR3 in amino acids: CASSGGTGSNEKLFF. The CDR3 coding sequence is TGTGCCAGCAGCGGAGGGACAGGGTCCAACGAAAAACTGTTTTTT. This chain joins TRBV7-8 and TRBJ1-4, with 9 bases matching TRBD1. Trimming at V came to 5 bases and at J to 8 bases, leaving 9 bases not matched to a gene. Germline-derived CDR1 and CDR2 are SGHVS and FQNEAQ. The CDR3 spans 15 residues.